Below are 3 T cell receptor beta chains sequenced from a single sample in a study of long-term antiretroviral therapy in people with HIV. Survey level was the resolution at which the v3.0 immunoSEQ assay ran. Here immunoSEQ multiplex PCR was the method, and the copy in TCRdb shows in-frame clones only, minus some. The table includes 7,500 to 9,500 clones, around 83% detected once. This specimen was unsorted PBMCs, taken 0.3 years before starting antiretroviral therapy. These receptors all stem from a man aged 25-40 years with HIV.

DNA for the CDR3: TGTGCCAGCAGCCAAGACCCCTCAGGATTGATCTATGGCTACACCTTC. Protein: CASSQDPSGLIYGYTF. The rearrangement joins TRBV14 to TRBJ1-2; D remains ambiguous. The CDR3 is 16 amino acids. Germline values: CDR1 SGHDN, CDR2 FVKESK. V shed 0 bases and J shed 4 bases, with 15 bases lying between them.

The chain combines TRBV7-2 with TRBJ2-3, with unresolved D. Germline values: CDR1 SGHTA, CDR2 FQGNSA. The CDR3 loop spans 14 amino acids. The V end was cut by 7 bases, the J end by 0 bases, with 11 bases between. For the CDR3, the DNA is TGTGCCAGCACCTGGACCATCAGCACAGATACGCAGTATTTT. Amino acid sequence: CASTWTISTDTQYF.

The chain uses TRBV10-1 and TRBJ2-6; 8 bases map to TRBD1. J was trimmed by 0 bases and V by 2 bases; bases with no gene match: 9. This CDR3 comprises 19 residues. Looked up from germline, CDR1 is WNHNN and CDR2 is SYGVQD (reference sequence). The CDR3 coding sequence is TGCGCCAGCAGTGAGCCCAGGACAGGGACCGACTCTGGGGCCAACGTCCTGACTTTC. Amino acid sequence: CASSEPRTGTDSGANVLTF.